This is a list of T cell receptor beta chains from one sample in a study of technical replicates of blood from a few donors. Assay: immunoSEQ multiplex PCR; the TCRdb copy retains only in-frame clones and omits some. The sample yields approximately 85,000 clones, roughly nine tenths seen once. Sample: T cells isolated from PBMCs. All receptors come from a human donor in good health. Each CDR3 is given with its conserved first and last residue. A D gene is named only where the DNA matches it firmly. Clone sizes are given selectively: once, few, many, or a class where the clone is expanded.

J | D | V | size | DNA | CDR3
TRBJ1-3 | . | TRBV10-1 | . | TGCGCCAGCAGTGAGTCTGTAGTCTCTGGAAACACCATATATTTT | CASSESVVSGNTIYF
TRBJ2-1 | . | TRBV29-1 | . | TGCAGCGTTTTGAGGGTGGATGAGCAGTTCTTC | CSVLRVDEQFF
TRBJ1-6 | . | TRBV7-2 | . | TGTGCCAGCAGCTTAGCCGCGAGGCGGTTTTCACCCCTCCACTTT | CASSLAARRFSPLHF
TRBJ2-5 | . | TRBV7-9 | . | TGTGCCAGCAGCTCCTTTATTTTCCTACCGCAAGAGACCCAGTACTTC | CASSSFIFLPQETQYF
TRBJ2-3 | . | TRBV4-2 | . | TGTGCCAGCAGCCACCTCAGGGGCCAGGCAGATACGCAGTATTTT | CASSHLRGQADTQYF
TRBJ2-7 | . | TRBV19 | . | TGTGCCAGTAGTATTACAGGGTTCTACGAGCAGTACTTC | CASSITGFYEQYF
TRBJ2-1 | TRBD2 | TRBV4-1 | . | TGCGCCAGCAGCCAAGTCGGGCTAGCGGGGGGGAAAGACGGCAATGAGCAGTTCTTC | CASSQVGLAGGKDGNEQFF
TRBJ2-5 | . | TRBV7-9 | . | TGTGCCAGCAGCTTGACAGAAGGAGAGACCCAGTACTTC | CASSLTEGETQYF
TRBJ1-5 | . | TRBV27 | . | TGTGCCAGCAGGAGTAGACAGGGCAATCAGCCCCAGCATTTT | CASRSRQGNQPQHF
TRBJ2-5 | TRBD2 | TRBV7-9 | . | TGTGCCAGCAGACAGATAGCGGGAGGGCCCTACAATCAAGAGACCCAGTACTTC | CASRQIAGGPYNQETQYF
TRBJ1-1 | . | TRBV5-4 | . | TGTGCCAGCAGCCGGGGTGAAGTGAACACTGAAGCTTTCTTT | CASSRGEVNTEAFF
TRBJ2-3 | . | TRBV11-1 | . | TGTGCCAGCAGCCAACGGGGGACCACAGATACGCAGTATTTT | CASSQRGTTDTQYF
TRBJ2-3 | . | TRBV7-9 | few | TGTGCCAGCAGCTTAGGGTTTATGGGAGGAGATACGCAGTATTTT | CASSLGFMGGDTQYF
TRBJ2-7 | TRBD1 | TRBV29-1 | . | TGCAGCGTTGAAGGGGAGCAGGGGGCCATCTACGAGCAGTACTTC | CSVEGEQGAIYEQYF